This note documents a single T cell receptor beta chain sequence. The CDR3 consists of 14 residues. V was trimmed by 3 bases and J by 6 bases, leaving 15 bases between them. The germline CDR1 and CDR2 sequences are SQVTM and ANQGSEA. Original methodology: By means of reference gene primer amplification, nucleated cell counts were estimated. Libraries were prepared by immunoSEQ multiplex PCR; TCRdb keeps only in-frame clonotypes and omits some of them. That table supplies the V and J calls and clone size; D and trimming were determined from the DNA. The sample has over 150,000 clones, approximately 83% seen once. The data originate from a study of blood T cell repertoires in COVID-19. Study-wide background: The samples span acute and convalescent COVID-19 from the United States, Italy and Spain. From T cells, B-cell-depleted T cells, or PBMCs came the material, which was cDNA or gDNA.

The clonotype was recovered from a man between 65 and 80 years old with active or convalescent COVID-19. The specimen was peripheral blood. The chain is built from TRBV29-1 and TRBJ1-5, with D maybe TRBD1 (5 bases). DNA for the CDR3: TGCAGCGTTGAGGGATCGGGGAGGGGTCAGCCCCAGCATTTT. Encoded protein: CSVEGSGRGQPQHF.